Below, 10 T cell receptor beta chains from the same sample are listed, as sequenced in a study of OX40 agonist ivuxolimab in advanced cancers. Sequencing used immunoSEQ multiplex PCR; TCRdb keeps in-frame clones, though not all of them. The sample shows over 65,000 clones, 65% to 90% of them seen only once. Sequences were derived from CD4+ or CD8+ T cells sorted from blood, sampled in a trial of the OX40 agonist ivuxolimab. All receptors derive from an adult with an advanced solid tumor such as melanoma, head and neck, liver or kidney cancer.

The V gene is TRBV11-2, the J gene TRBJ2-2; 9 bases align to TRBD2. Trimming cost V 5 bases and J 1 base; bases outside gene matches: 2. The CDR3 runs to 15 residues. Per germline, CDR1 SGHAT and CDR2 FQNNGV. The chain's CDR3 is CASSISGGNTGELFF. The CDR3 DNA sequence: TGTGCCAGCAGCATTAGCGGGGGGAACACCGGGGAGCTGTTTTTT.

CDR3 region: CASSVVGGGETQYF. Here the CDR3 DNA reads TGTGCCAGCAGCGTAGTCGGGGGCGGGGAGACCCAGTACTTC. The chain carries TRBV9 and TRBJ2-5, with D perhaps being TRBD1 or TRBD2 (6 bases each). The germline gives CDR1 SGDLS, CDR2 YYNGEE. This CDR3 spans 14 amino acids. Trimming cost V 0 bases and J 5 bases, with 11 bases left between them. The complete variable domain, with remaining parts taken from reference TRBV9 and TRBJ2-5, reads DSGVTQTPKHLITATGQRVTLRCSPRSGDLSVYWYQQSLDQGLQFLIQYYNGEERAKGNILERFSAQQFPDLHSELNLSSLELGDSALYFCASSVVGGGETQYFGPGTRLLVL.

The chain recombines TRBV11-1 with TRBJ2-1; maybe TRBD2 (6 bases). V was shortened by 5 bases and J by 6 bases, with 17 bases between the two germline ends. The CDR3 totals 15 residues. Germline CDR1 SGHAT, CDR2 FQDESV (reference sequence). The CDR3 DNA sequence: TGTGCCAGCAGCCCCGGCGAGCGGAGGGGCAATGAGCAGTTCTTC. Protein: CASSPGERRGNEQFF.

The V call is TRBV5-4, the J call TRBJ2-5; 9 bases agree with TRBD2. V lost 3 bases to trimming and J lost 2 bases; unmatched junction nucleotides: 5. The CDR3 is 15 residues long. CDR1 and CDR2 from the germline V gene are SGHNT and YYREEE (reference sequence). CDR3 amino acids: CASSSAGGQQETQYF. The CDR3 bases are TGTGCCAGCAGCTCCGCGGGGGGGCAACAAGAGACCCAGTACTTC.

A remark on this clone: One end of the junction varies from germline; a read error may be responsible. This sequence joins TRBV7-7 and TRBJ2-6; D not resolved. Germline V gives CDR1 SSHAT, CDR2 FNYEAQ (reference sequence). This CDR3 region has 14 residues. The CDR3 sequence is CASSLGTGANVLTF. CDR3 nucleotides: TGTGCTAGCAGCTTGGGCACAGGGGCCAACGTCCTGACTTTC.

Only a few counts were recorded for this clone. The rearrangement uses TRBV27 and TRBJ1-2; maybe TRBD1 (6 bases). In germline, CDR1 is MNHEY, CDR2 SMNVEV (reference sequence). There are 15 residues in the CDR3. Trimming took 8 bases from V and 3 from J, leaving 19 bases between them. CDR3 sequence (DNA): TGTGCCAGCCGTCAAAGGAGGGACATCTACTATGGCTACACCTTC. Translation: CASRQRRDIYYGYTF.

The V call is TRBV27, the J call TRBJ1-6; D possibly corresponds to TRBD1 (6 bases). Germline V lookup: CDR1 MNHEY, CDR2 SMNVEV (reference sequence). Trimming cost V 1 base and J 6 bases, with 13 bases left between them. The CDR3 loop spans 16 amino acids. The CDR3 DNA reads TGTGCCAGCAGTTTATTGGCCAGGGGAACTAATTCACCCCTCCACTTT. It is translated as CASSLLARGTNSPLHF.

This CDR3 reads CASSVGAGTGADTEAFF. DNA of the CDR3: TGTGCCAGCAGCGTAGGGGCAGGGACAGGGGCGGACACTGAAGCTTTCTTT. The chain carries TRBV9 and TRBJ1-1; TRBD1 agrees at 10 bases. The trim removed 0 bases at V and 3 bases at J, leaving 8 bases unmatched. The CDR3 is made up of 17 amino acids. Germline V gives CDR1 SGDLS, CDR2 YYNGEE.

The chain joins TRBV5-1 to TRBJ1-1; D might be TRBD1 (5 bases). The CDR3 contains 16 residues. Per the germline V gene, CDR1 is SGHRS and CDR2 is YFSETQ. Trimming removed 4 bases from V and 1 base from J, with 17 bases in between. The CDR3 nucleotides are TGCGCCAGCAGCCCGCCGCAGGGAAATTCGAACACTGAAGCTTTCTTT. Amino acid sequence: CASSPPQGNSNTEAFF.

On this clone: Other DNA sequences in this sample translate to the same CDR3. V gene TRBV6-1 combines with J gene TRBJ1-5; D uncertain. Germline V gene lookup returns CDR1 MNHNS and CDR2 SASEGT. Trimming removed 6 bases at V and 4 bases at J, with 7 bases between. The CDR3 runs 12 residues. This chain's CDR3 is CASSEQNQPQHF. The CDR3 region has the DNA TGTGCCAGCAGCGAACAAAATCAGCCCCAGCATTTT.